One and the same sample provided the 19 T cell receptor beta chains below, sequenced in a study of blood T cell repertoires in COVID-19. Profiling relied on immunoSEQ multiplex PCR, and the TCRdb table lists in-frame clones only, not all of them. The data show 65,000 to 90,000 clones, 88% seen once. The sequencing input was peripheral blood. These TCRs come from a human donor in a cohort sampled during active COVID-19.

The genes are TRBV7-2 and TRBJ1-5, with D maybe TRBD1 (6 bases). CDR1 SGHTA and CDR2 FQGNSA come from the germline V gene. V was trimmed by 4 bases and J by 9 bases, leaving 16 bases between them. The CDR3 length is 14 residues. CDR3 bases: TGTGCCAGCAGCTCCGACAGGACGTCTTCGCCCCAGCATTTT. Its protein is CASSSDRTSSPQHF. Supplemented by reference TRBV7-2 and TRBJ1-5, the full variable domain reads GAGVSQSPSNKVTEKGKDVELRCDPISGHTALYWYRQSLGQGLEFLIYFQGNSAPDKSGLPSDRFSAERTGGSVSTLTIQRTQQEDSAVYLCASSSDRTSSPQHFGDGTRLSIL.

This sequence joins TRBV6-2 or TRBV6-3 and TRBJ2-7, with D possibly TRBD2 on 6 matching bases. Germline CDR1 is MNHEY and CDR2 is SVGEGT. Trimming took 6 bases from V and 5 from J, leaving 17 bases between them. The CDR3 is 14 residues long. The CDR3 region is CASSPPQRRDEQYF. The DNA for the CDR3 is TGTGCCAGCAGCCCCCCGCAGAGGAGGGACGAGCAGTACTTC.

V is TRBV11-3 and J is TRBJ2-5; D may be TRBD2 (6 bases). V was trimmed by 5 bases and J by 1 base, leaving 11 bases between them. The CDR3 consists of 14 residues. Germline loops: CDR1 SGHNT, CDR2 YENEEA. CDR3 protein: CASSGRDSQETQYF. Here the CDR3 DNA reads TGTGCCAGCAGCGGGCGGGACTCCCAAGAGACCCAGTACTTC.

The rearrangement uses TRBV4-1 and TRBJ1-3; the match to TRBD1 covers 9 bases. The CDR3 extends over 16 amino acids. The V gene end was trimmed by 3 bases and the J gene end by 2 bases; junction bases not matched to a gene: 5. The germline V gene has CDR1 MGHRA and CDR2 YSYEKL. The DNA for the CDR3 is TGCGCCAGCAGCCACTATGGACAGGGGACTGGAAACACCATATATTTT. It is translated as CASSHYGQGTGNTIYF.

The count of this clone is one. The chain has TRBV18 and TRBJ1-1; 9 bases match TRBD1. The CDR3 spans 15 residues. The ends lost 2 bases at V and 5 bases at J; junction bases unmatched: 6. In germline, CDR1 is KGHSH, CDR2 LQKENI. The CDR3 bases are TGTGCCAGCTCACCAGGCACAGGGGGCCGGACTGAAGCTTTCTTT. Residues: CASSPGTGGRTEAFF.

J is TRBJ2-4 and V is TRBV5-8; D gene uncertain. Trimming removed 6 bases from V and 6 bases from J, with 19 bases in between. The germline V gene has CDR1 SGHTS and CDR2 YDEGEE. CDR3 size: 15 residues. The CDR3 DNA is TGTGCCAGCACCTCCGTGGGCCCCGGCTTAAACATTCAGTACTTC. It translates to CASTSVGPGLNIQYF.

Of note for this clone: Possible read error: a much larger clone is one base away. V usage is TRBV7-3 and J usage is TRBJ2-3, with 10 bases matching TRBD2. V was pared by 5 bases and J by 2 bases, with 4 bases of the junction left unmatched. CDR3 size: 15 residues. CDR1 SGHTA and CDR2 FQGTGA come from the germline V gene. DNA for the CDR3: TGTGCCAGCAGCCGAAGCGGGGGGGCCACAGATACGCAGTATTTT. As protein: CASSRSGGATDTQYF.

In its sample, this clone was seen a few times. This chain uses TRBV2 with TRBJ1-2, with D uncertain. V lost 6 bases to trimming and J lost 7 bases, with 12 bases between them. The CDR3 contains 12 residues. The V gene's germline CDR1 is SNHLY and CDR2 FYNNEI. The CDR3 DNA follows: TGTGCCAGCAGGGAGATAAGGATTGGCTACACCTTC. The encoded protein is CASREIRIGYTF.

V and J are TRBV7-9 and TRBJ2-3; 15 bases are a match to TRBD2. J lost 3 bases, V lost 3 bases, and 1 base had no gene match. The germline CDR1 and CDR2 sequences are SEHNR and FQNEAQ (reference sequence). The CDR3 totals 16 residues. CDR3 sequence reads: CASSFGLAGGTDTQYF. Written as DNA, the CDR3 is TGTGCCAGCAGCTTCGGACTAGCGGGAGGGACAGATACGCAGTATTTT. Looking up the rest from reference TRBV7-9 and TRBJ2-3 gives the full variable domain: DTGVSQNPRHKITKRGQNVTFRCDPISEHNRLYWYRQTLGQGPEFLTYFQNEAQLEKSRLLSDRFSAERPKGSFSTLEIQRTEQGDSAMYLCASSFGLAGGTDTQYFGPGTRLTVL.

V usage is TRBV6-4 and J usage is TRBJ2-1; TRBD2 aligns across 11 bases. This CDR3 has 15 residues. Germline CDR1 is MRHNA and CDR2 is SNTAGT. Trimming took 6 bases from V and 5 from J; bases not matched to a gene: 6. CDR3 loop: CASRTTSGTNNEQFF. The CDR3 bases are TGTGCCAGCAGAACGACTAGCGGGACAAACAATGAGCAGTTCTTC.

This chain links TRBV5-1 with TRBJ2-1; 8 bases fit TRBD1. Germline V gives CDR1 SGHRS, CDR2 YFSETQ. V lost 5 bases and J lost 3; bases outside the gene matches: 4. This CDR3 contains 14 residues. The CDR3 DNA is TGCGCCAGCAGTACGGACAGGGACTACAATGAGCAGTTCTTC. Translated: CASSTDRDYNEQFF.

V usage is TRBV28 and J usage is TRBJ2-7; the match to TRBD1 covers 7 bases. With V trimmed by 2 bases and J by 1 base, 5 bases remained unmatched. The CDR3 consists of 15 residues. Germline CDR1 MDHEN, CDR2 SYDVKM. The CDR3 region is CASSLRAGGSYEQYF. In nucleotides, the CDR3 is TGTGCCAGCAGTTTAAGGGCAGGGGGTTCCTACGAGCAGTACTTC.

The chain links TRBV5-1 to TRBJ2-1, with 8 bases that match TRBD1. Germline CDR1 SGHRS, CDR2 YFSETQ. V was pared by 4 bases and J by 3 bases, with 9 bases of the junction left unmatched. The CDR3 loop spans 16 amino acids. CDR3 protein: CASSLNPGQDYNEQFF. DNA for the CDR3: TGCGCCAGCAGCCTAAATCCGGGACAGGACTACAATGAGCAGTTCTTC.

The V call is TRBV7-6, the J call TRBJ2-5, with 12 bases that match TRBD2. J gave up 7 bases and V 5 bases, and 8 bases lay outside the gene matches. CDR1 is SGHVS, CDR2 FNYEAQ, per germline. This CDR3 comprises 15 residues. Written as DNA, the CDR3 is TGTGCCAGCAGCCGACTAGCGGGAGATTTCTGGACCCAGTACTTC. The encoded protein is CASSRLAGDFWTQYF.

This clone has just a few counts. The chain employs TRBV6-5 and TRBJ1-4, with D unresolved. Trimming left V 0 bases short and J 5 bases short, with 10 bases between. Germline loops: CDR1 MNHEY, CDR2 SVGAGI. The CDR3 covers 15 residues. The CDR3 loop reads CASSYSSPRNEKLFF. CDR3 in DNA: TGTGCCAGCAGTTACTCGAGTCCCAGGAATGAAAAACTGTTTTTT.

V is TRBV7-8 and J is TRBJ1-2, with 11 bases that match TRBD1. The V gene's germline CDR1 is SGHVS and CDR2 FQNEAQ. J lost 8 bases, V lost 4 bases, and 9 bases had no gene match. The length of the CDR3 is 15 residues. The CDR3 DNA sequence: TGTGCCAGCAGCTCCTCCGGACAGGGGGCGCGGGGCTACACCTTC. Amino acids: CASSSSGQGARGYTF.

V and J are TRBV18 and TRBJ2-7; tentative D call: TRBD1 (6 bases). Germline assignment: CDR1 KGHSH and CDR2 LQKENI. The CDR3 loop spans 14 amino acids. V shed 3 bases and J shed 4 bases, with 13 bases lying between them. CDR3 amino acids: CASSPTGKGYEQYF. As DNA, the CDR3 is TGTGCCAGCTCACCCACAGGGAAGGGTTACGAGCAGTACTTC.

The genes are TRBV7-6 and TRBJ2-3, with 8 bases fitting TRBD1. This CDR3 contains 16 residues. With 3 bases clipped from V and 2 bases from J, the junction kept 7 bases outside the gene matches. Germline V lookup: CDR1 SGHVS, CDR2 FNYEAQ. CDR3 region: CASSLDQGQVTDTQYF. The CDR3, as DNA: TGTGCCAGCAGCTTGGACCAGGGACAGGTCACAGATACGCAGTATTTT.

The V and J genes are TRBV19 and TRBJ2-7; TRBD2 is a possible D gene (6 bases). CDR1 LNHDA and CDR2 SQIVND come from the germline V gene (reference sequence). This CDR3 spans 13 amino acids. The germline V and J ends were trimmed by 5 bases and 1 base, with 9 bases remaining between them. DNA of the CDR3: TGTGCCAGTAGTTGGGGGGAGTCCTACGAGCAGTACTTC. Amino acid sequence: CASSWGESYEQYF.